This T cell receptor (beta chain) was observed in a study of breast tumors, draining lymph nodes, adjacent tissues. Findings of the study overall: Compared with basal-like, luminal-like tumors shared significantly more repertoire with nontumor tissue.

Axillary draining lymph nodes of breast cancer patients supplied the node samples. TCRdb re-called the multiplex PCR reads through MiXCR, storing one row per CDR3 protein. The sample comprises around 150,000 distinct CDR3 sequences, around 22% of which are singletons, and roughly 2.8% rests with the top ten. Germline V gene data show CDR1 as LNHDA and CDR2 as SQIVND (reference sequence). CDR3 size: 15 residues. V was pared by 5 bases and J by 3 bases, with 17 bases between. This clonotype has a count of ten or more. Antigen unknown. Sequenced input: axillary lymph node tissue. V and J are TRBV19 and TRBJ2-7; perhaps TRBD1 as D (5 bases). The receptor was derived from a female donor with breast cancer. Some clones in this sample may be carry-over from other donors' samples. The DNA of the CDR3 is TGTGCCAGTAGTGACACCCCGCGACAGATCTACGAGCAGTACTTC. Residues: CASSDTPRQIYEQYF.